This T cell receptor (beta chain) was sequenced during a study of blood T cell repertoires in COVID-19. Only in-frame clones appear in the TCRdb table, and some are missing; sequencing was by immunoSEQ multiplex PCR. The sample shows about 210,000 clones, 80% of them seen only once. The CDR3 is made up of 17 amino acids. After removal of 1 base from V and 4 bases from J, the junction contained 10 bases not matched to a gene. Germline-derived CDR1 and CDR2 are SGHRS and YFSETQ. Sequencing was carried out using peripheral blood. This sequence joins TRBV5-1 and TRBJ1-5, with 8 bases that match TRBD1. This clonotype was sampled from a woman in her seventies with acute or convalescent COVID-19. CDR3 residues: CASSLFDRGFVNQPQHF. DNA for the CDR3: TGCGCCAGCAGCTTGTTTGACAGGGGATTTGTAAATCAGCCCCAGCATTTT. The full variable domain, with the rest looked up from reference TRBV5-1 and TRBJ1-5, is KAGVTQTPRYLIKTRGQQVTLSCSPISGHRSVSWYQQTPGQGLQFLFEYFSETQRNKGNFPGRFSGRQFSNSRSEMNVSTLELGDSALYLCASSLFDRGFVNQPQHFGDGTRLSIL.